This entry is about one TCR beta chain. This entry belongs to a study of control samples from healthy donors and cancer patients. Sequencing used immunoSEQ multiplex PCR; TCRdb keeps in-frame clones, though not all of them. The data contain approximately 170,000 clones, approximately 90% of them singletons. V was cut by 3 bases and J by 5 bases, with 17 bases left in between. The CDR3 is made up of 16 amino acids. The germline V gene has CDR1 WNHNN and CDR2 SYGVQD (reference sequence). The specimen was blood. The chain employs TRBV10-1 and TRBJ2-1, with D possibly being TRBD1 or TRBD2 (5 bases each). This receptor was taken from a woman aged 25 to 39 in good health. The CDR3, as DNA: TGCGCCAGCAGTGACCGGGGCCGACCCAGGGACAATGAGCAGTTCTTC. This codes for CASSDRGRPRDNEQFF.